Given below is one T cell receptor (beta chain) in context. An end of the junction does not agree with germline; a read error may underlie this. This entry belongs to a study of CD4 and CD8 cells across lung adenocarcinoma regions. TCRdb reprocessed the PCR reads via MiXCR and lists one record per CDR3 protein. This sample has some 11,000 distinct CDR3 sequences, with around half found just once. The patients had localized lung adenocarcinoma, a non-small cell subtype. The specimen sequenced was CD8+ T cells from the margin of a lung tumor. The receptor's source is a female donor with lung adenocarcinoma. The CD4 and CD8 labels of this study may be unreliable.

The chain's CDR3 is CASRGLGRGDREPQYF. The CDR3 DNA reads as TGTGCCAGCAGAGGTTTGGGGCGGGGGGATCGAGAGCCCCAGTACTTC. The genes are TRBV12-3 or TRBV12-4 and TRBJ2-5; 8 nucleotides match TRBD2. The CDR3 has 16 residues.